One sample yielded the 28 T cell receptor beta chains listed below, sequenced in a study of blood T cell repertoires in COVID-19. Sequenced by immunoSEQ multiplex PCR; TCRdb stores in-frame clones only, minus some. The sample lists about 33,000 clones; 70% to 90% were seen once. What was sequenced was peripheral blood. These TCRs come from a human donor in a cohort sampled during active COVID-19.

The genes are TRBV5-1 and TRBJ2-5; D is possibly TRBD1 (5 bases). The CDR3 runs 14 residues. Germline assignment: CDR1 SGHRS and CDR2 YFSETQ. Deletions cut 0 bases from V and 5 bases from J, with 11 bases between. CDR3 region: CASSLGRKGETQYF. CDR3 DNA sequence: TGCGCCAGCAGCTTGGGTCGGAAGGGGGAGACCCAGTACTTC.

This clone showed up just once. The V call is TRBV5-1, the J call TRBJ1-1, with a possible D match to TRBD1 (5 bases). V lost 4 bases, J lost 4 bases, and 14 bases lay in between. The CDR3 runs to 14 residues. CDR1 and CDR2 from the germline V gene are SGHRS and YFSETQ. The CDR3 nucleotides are TGCGCCAGCAGCCGGGAGAGGGGAGTCACTGAAGCTTTCTTT. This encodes CASSRERGVTEAFF.

The DNA for the CDR3 is TGCAGTGCTAGAGGGCCAACCCAGTACTTC. This translates into CSARGPTQYF. This chain links TRBV20-1 with TRBJ2-5; D is ambiguous. The germline V gene has CDR1 DFQATT and CDR2 SNEGSKA (reference sequence). The CDR3 sequence is 10 residues long. V lost 1 base, J lost 8 bases, and 5 bases lay in between.

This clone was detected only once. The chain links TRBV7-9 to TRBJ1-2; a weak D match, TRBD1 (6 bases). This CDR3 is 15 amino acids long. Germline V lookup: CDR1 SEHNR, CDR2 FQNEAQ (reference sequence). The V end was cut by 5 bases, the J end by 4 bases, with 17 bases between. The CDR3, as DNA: TGTGCCAGCAGCCGGGAAAGTTACAGGGTCTATGGCTACACCTTC. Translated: CASSRESYRVYGYTF. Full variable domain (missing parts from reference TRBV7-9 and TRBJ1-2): DTGVSQNPRHKITKRGQNVTFRCDPISEHNRLYWYRQTLGQGPEFLTYFQNEAQLEKSRLLSDRFSAERPKGSFSTLEIQRTEQGDSAMYLCASSRESYRVYGYTFGSGTRLTVV.

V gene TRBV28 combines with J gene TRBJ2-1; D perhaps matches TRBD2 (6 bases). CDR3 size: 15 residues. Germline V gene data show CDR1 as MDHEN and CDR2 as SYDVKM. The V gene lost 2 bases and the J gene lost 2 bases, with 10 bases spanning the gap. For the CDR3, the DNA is TGTGCCAGCAGTTTAGACGGGAGACCCTACAATGAGCAGTTCTTC. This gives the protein CASSLDGRPYNEQFF.

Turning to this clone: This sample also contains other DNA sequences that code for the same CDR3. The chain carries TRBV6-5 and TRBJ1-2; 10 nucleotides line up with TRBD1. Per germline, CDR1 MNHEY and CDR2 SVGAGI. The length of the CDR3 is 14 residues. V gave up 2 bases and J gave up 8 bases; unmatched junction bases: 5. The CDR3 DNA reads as TGTGCCAGCAGTTACACGGGACAGGGGAGCGGCTACACCTTC. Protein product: CASSYTGQGSGYTF.

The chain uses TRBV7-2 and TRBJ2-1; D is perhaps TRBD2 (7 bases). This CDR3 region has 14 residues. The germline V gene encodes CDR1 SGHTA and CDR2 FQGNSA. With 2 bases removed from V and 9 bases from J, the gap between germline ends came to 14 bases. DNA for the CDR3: TGTGCCAGCAGCTTACAGGGGAGGGTAGGTGAGCAGTTCTTC. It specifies CASSLQGRVGEQFF.

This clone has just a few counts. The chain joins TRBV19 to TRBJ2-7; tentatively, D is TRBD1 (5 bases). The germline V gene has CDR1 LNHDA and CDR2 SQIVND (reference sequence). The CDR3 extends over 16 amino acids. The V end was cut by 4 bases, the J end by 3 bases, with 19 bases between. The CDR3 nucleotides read TGTGCCAGTAGTACTGGGCTTAGGGCAGGGTTCTACGAGCAGTACTTC. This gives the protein CASSTGLRAGFYEQYF.

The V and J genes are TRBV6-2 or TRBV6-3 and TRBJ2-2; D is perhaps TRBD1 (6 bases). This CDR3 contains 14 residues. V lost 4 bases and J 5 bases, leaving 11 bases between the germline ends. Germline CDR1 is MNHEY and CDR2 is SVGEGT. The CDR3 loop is CASSSSRGTGELFF. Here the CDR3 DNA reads TGTGCCAGCAGTTCTTCCAGGGGTACCGGGGAGCTGTTTTTT.

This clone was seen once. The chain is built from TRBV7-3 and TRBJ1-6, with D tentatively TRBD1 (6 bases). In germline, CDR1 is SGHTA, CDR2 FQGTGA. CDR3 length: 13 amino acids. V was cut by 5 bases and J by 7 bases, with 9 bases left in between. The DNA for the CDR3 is TGTGCCAGCAGCCCGGACAGAAATTCACCCCTCCACTTT. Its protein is CASSPDRNSPLHF. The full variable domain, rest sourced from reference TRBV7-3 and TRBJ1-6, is GAGVSQTPSNKVTEKGKYVELRCDPISGHTALYWYRQSLGQGPEFLIYFQGTGAADDSGLPNDRFFAVRPEGSVSTLKIQRTERGDSAVYLCASSPDRNSPLHFGNGTRLTVT.

CDR3 amino acids: CASSRGSPYEQYF. For the CDR3, the DNA is TGTGCCAGCAGTCGGGGATCCCCCTACGAGCAGTACTTC. The chain recombines TRBV28 with TRBJ2-7; a possible D gene is TRBD2 (5 bases). The germline V and J ends were trimmed by 5 bases and 2 bases, with 10 bases remaining between them. CDR3 length: 13 amino acids. The germline CDR1 and CDR2 sequences are MDHEN and SYDVKM.

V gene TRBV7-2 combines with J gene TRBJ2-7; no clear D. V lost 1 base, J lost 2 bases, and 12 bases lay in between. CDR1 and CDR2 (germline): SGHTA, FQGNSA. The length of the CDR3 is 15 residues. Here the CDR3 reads CASSLDPGPTYEQYF. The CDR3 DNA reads TGTGCCAGCAGCTTAGATCCGGGTCCTACCTACGAGCAGTACTTC.

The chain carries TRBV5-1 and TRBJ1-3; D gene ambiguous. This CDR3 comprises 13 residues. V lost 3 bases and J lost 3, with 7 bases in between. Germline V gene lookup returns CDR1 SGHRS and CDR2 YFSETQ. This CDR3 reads CASSSQVGNTIYF. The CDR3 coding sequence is TGCGCCAGCAGCTCCCAGGTTGGAAACACCATATATTTT.

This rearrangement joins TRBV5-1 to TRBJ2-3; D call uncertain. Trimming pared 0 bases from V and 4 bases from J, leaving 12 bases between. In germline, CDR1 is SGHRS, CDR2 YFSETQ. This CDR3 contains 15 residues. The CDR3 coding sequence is TGCGCCAGCAGCTTGGTAGCCCAATCGCCAGATACGCAGTATTTT. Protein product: CASSLVAQSPDTQYF.

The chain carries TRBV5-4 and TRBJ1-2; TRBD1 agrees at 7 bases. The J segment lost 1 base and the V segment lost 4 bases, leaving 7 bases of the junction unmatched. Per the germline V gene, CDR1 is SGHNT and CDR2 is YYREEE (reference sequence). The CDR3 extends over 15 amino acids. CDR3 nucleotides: TGTGCCAGCAGCCACCCGGACAGGTTTAACTATGGCTACACCTTC. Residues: CASSHPDRFNYGYTF.

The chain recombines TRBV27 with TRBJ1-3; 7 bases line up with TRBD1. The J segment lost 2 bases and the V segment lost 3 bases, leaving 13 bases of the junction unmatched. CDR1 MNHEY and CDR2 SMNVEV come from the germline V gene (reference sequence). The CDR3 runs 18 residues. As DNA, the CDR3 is TGTGCCAGCAGTTTCAACACTTCCAGGGGGAAAACTGGAAACACCATATATTTT. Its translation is CASSFNTSRGKTGNTIYF.

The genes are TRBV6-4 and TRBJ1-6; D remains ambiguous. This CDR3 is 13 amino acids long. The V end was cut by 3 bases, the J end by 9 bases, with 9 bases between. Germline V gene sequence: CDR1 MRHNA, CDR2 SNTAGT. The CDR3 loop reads CASSERRSSPLHF. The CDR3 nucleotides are TGTGCCAGCAGTGAACGGCGGAGTTCACCCCTCCACTTT.

As DNA, the CDR3 is TGTGCCAGCAGTGATCTGGGACAGGGTTTCGGCGAGCAGTACTTC. This gives the protein CASSDLGQGFGEQYF. The chain has TRBV6-1 and TRBJ2-7; 9 bases map to TRBD1. V trimming: 3 bases; J trimming: 6 bases; junction bases outside the gene matches: 9. Germline-derived CDR1 and CDR2 are MNHNS and SASEGT. The CDR3 consists of 15 residues.

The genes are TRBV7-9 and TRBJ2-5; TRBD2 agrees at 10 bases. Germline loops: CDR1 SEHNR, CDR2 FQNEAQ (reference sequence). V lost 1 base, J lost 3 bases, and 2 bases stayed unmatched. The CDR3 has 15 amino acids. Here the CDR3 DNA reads TGTGCCAGCAGCTTAGTAACTAGCGGGAAAGAGACCCAGTACTTC. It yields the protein CASSLVTSGKETQYF. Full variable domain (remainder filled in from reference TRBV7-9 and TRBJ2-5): DTGVSQNPRHKITKRGQNVTFRCDPISEHNRLYWYRQTLGQGPEFLTYFQNEAQLEKSRLLSDRFSAERPKGSFSTLEIQRTEQGDSAMYLCASSLVTSGKETQYFGPGTRLLVL.

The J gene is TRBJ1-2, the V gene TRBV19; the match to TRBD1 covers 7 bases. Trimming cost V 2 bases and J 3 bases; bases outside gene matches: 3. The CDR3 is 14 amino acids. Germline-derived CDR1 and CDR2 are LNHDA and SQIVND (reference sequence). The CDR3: CASSIQGDDYGYTF. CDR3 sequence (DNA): TGTGCCAGTAGTATACAGGGGGACGACTATGGCTACACCTTC.

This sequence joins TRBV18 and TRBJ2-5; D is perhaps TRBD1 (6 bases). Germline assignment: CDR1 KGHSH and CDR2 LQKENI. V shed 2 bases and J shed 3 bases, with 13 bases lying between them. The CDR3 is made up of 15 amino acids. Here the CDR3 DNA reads TGTGCCAGCTCACCAAGGGGACACAGTAAAGAGACCCAGTACTTC. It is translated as CASSPRGHSKETQYF.

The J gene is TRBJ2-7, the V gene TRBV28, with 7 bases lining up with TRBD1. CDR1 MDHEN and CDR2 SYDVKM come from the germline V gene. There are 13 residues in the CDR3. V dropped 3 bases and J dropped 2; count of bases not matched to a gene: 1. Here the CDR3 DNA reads TGTGCCAGCAGTTTGGGGACAGCCTACGAGCAGTACTTC. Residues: CASSLGTAYEQYF. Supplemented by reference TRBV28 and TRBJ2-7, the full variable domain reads DVKVTQSSRYLVKRTGEKVFLECVQDMDHENMFWYRQDPGLGLRLIYFSYDVKMKEKGDIPEGYSVSREKKERFSLILESASTNQTSMYLCASSLGTAYEQYFGPGTRLTVT.

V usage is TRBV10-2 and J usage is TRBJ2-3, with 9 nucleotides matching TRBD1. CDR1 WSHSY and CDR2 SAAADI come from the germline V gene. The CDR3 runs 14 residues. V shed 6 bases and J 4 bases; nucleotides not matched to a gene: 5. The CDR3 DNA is TGCGCCAGCAGAGGGGACAGGGAATCAGATACGCAGTATTTT. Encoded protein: CASRGDRESDTQYF.

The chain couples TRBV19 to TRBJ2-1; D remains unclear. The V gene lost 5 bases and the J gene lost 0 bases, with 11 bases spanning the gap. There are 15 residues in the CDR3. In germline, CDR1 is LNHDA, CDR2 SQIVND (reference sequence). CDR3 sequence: CASSPTRSSYNEQFF. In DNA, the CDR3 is TGTGCCAGTAGTCCCACCAGGTCCTCCTACAATGAGCAGTTCTTC.

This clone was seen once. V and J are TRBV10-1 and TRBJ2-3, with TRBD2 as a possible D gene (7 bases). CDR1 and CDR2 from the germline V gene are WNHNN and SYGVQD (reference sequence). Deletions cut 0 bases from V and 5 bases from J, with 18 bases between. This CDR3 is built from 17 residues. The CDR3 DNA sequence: TGCGCCAGCAGTGAGTCCGTTGCTCGGGGGGCCAGAGATACGCAGTATTTT. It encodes CASSESVARGARDTQYF.

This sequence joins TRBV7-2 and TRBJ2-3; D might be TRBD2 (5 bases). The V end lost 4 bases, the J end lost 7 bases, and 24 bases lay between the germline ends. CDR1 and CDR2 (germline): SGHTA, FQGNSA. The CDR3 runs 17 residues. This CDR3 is CASSSRSSDSVRHTQYF. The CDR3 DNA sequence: TGTGCCAGCAGCTCCCGGAGTAGCGACTCAGTCAGGCATACGCAGTATTTT. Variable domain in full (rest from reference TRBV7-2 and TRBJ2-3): GAGVSQSPSNKVTEKGKDVELRCDPISGHTALYWYRQSLGQGLEFLIYFQGNSAPDKSGLPSDRFSAERTGGSVSTLTIQRTQQEDSAVYLCASSSRSSDSVRHTQYFGPGTRLTVL.

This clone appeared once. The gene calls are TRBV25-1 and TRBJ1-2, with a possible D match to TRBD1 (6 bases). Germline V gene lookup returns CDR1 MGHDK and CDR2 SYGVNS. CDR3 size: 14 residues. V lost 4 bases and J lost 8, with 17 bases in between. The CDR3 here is CASSGQERGGGYTF. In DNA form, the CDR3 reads TGTGCCAGCAGTGGCCAGGAAAGGGGGGGAGGCTACACCTTC.

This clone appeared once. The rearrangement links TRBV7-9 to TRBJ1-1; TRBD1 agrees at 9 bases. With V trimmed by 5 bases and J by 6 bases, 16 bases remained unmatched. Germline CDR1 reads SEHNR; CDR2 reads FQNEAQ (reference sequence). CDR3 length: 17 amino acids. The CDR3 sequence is CASSLRDREYLWAEAFF. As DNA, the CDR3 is TGTGCCAGCAGCCTCCGGGACAGGGAATATTTGTGGGCTGAAGCTTTCTTT.